This TCR beta chain came from a study of graft-versus-host responses after intestinal transplantation. Study-wide background: Transplant recipients had multivisceral, liver-intestinal, or isolated intestinal grafts. Tacrolimus and steroids were given for around 3 years to all recipients after anti-thymocyte globulin induction. Findings and caveats of the study: GvH clones surfaced in recipient marrow, some emerging earlier in ileum or blood.

Produced via immunoSEQ multiplex PCR; TCRdb's table is partial and in-frame only. Of 60,000 to 80,000 clones listed, about 92% are singletons. In regard to this clone: Its target is not known.

Germline CDR1 SGHVS, CDR2 FQNEAQ. With V trimmed by 7 bases and J by 2 bases, 9 bases remained unmatched. There are 15 residues in the CDR3. This TCR derives from a human donor who received an intestinal transplant. The V and J genes are TRBV7-8 and TRBJ1-1; 8 nucleotides match TRBD1. This specimen was unstimulated CD8+ T cells sorted from spleen or lymph node cells, taken before intestinal transplant. The CDR3 DNA follows: TGTGCCAGCAAGCTACGGACAGGGAGAAACACTGAAGCTTTCTTT. It specifies CASKLRTGRNTEAFF.